This TCR beta chain is from a study of T cell responses to AZD1222 COVID-19 vaccine. On this clone: Antigen unknown.

Whole-study results and caveats: The reported proportion of spike-specific TCRs targeting unmutated variant regions was nearly half.

V lost 1 base to trimming and J lost 8 bases, with 14 bases between them. The CDR3 consists of 15 residues. The germline CDR1 and CDR2 sequences are LGHNA and YSLEER. Using immunoSEQ multiplex PCR, the repertoire was profiled, and TCRdb retains in-frame clones only, with some absent. The repertoire holds roughly 150,000 clones, with around 90% as singletons. This receptor was obtained from an adult who received the AZD1222 COVID-19 vaccine. The sample in question was peripheral blood, obtained 28 days after the second AZD1222 dose. J is TRBJ1-4 and V is TRBV4-3; maybe TRBD1 (5 bases). The CDR3 coding sequence is TGCGCCAGCAGCCAAGTACCAGGGTCGGGAGAAAAACTGTTTTTT. Amino acid sequence: CASSQVPGSGEKLFF.